This TCR beta chain derives from a study of long-term antiretroviral therapy in people with HIV. A single count supports this clone. What it binds is not known. V was clipped by 3 bases and J by 7 bases; unmatched bases: 11. The germline V gene encodes CDR1 SEHNR and CDR2 FQNEAQ (reference sequence). The CDR3 length is 16 residues. Every donor contributed at least one pre-ART and at least two post-ART PBMC samples. United States facilities provided treatment to all participants with HIV. Study-level points and caveats: Clones with expansion before ART led the repertoire at all time points. Specimens of blood were obtained during about 2003 to 2018, possibly under older ART regimens.

An immunoSEQ assay, version v3.0, was performed at survey level. TCRdb keeps only in-frame clones here, not all; method: immunoSEQ multiplex PCR. The sample has 40,000 to 50,000 clones; 94% are singletons. V gene TRBV7-9 combines with J gene TRBJ2-7; TRBD1 matches 11 bases. The sample consisted of unsorted PBMCs, taken almost 9.5 years after starting antiretroviral therapy. The clonotype was recovered from a man aged 25-40 years with HIV. The CDR3, as DNA: TGTGCCAGCAGCTTCTCCTGGACAGGGGGCTTGGGAGAGCAGTACGTC. Its protein is CASSFSWTGGLGEQYV.